This record concerns one TCR beta chain sequence. Relative to the germline gene, one junction end is altered; a read error may explain this. This record comes from a study of T cells in Graves' hyperthyroidism and ophthalmopathy. Using RNA transcripts as the source, TCR beta CDR3 regions were amplified. HTBI primers drove first-round RT-PCR of the TCR CDR3. TCRdb analysed the multiplex PCR reads with MiXCR anew, one entry per CDR3 protein. The profile covers 45,000 to 55,000 distinct CDR3 sequences, with approximately 50% appearing a single time and approximately 30% taken by the ten largest. CDR1 and CDR2 (germline): SQVTM, ANQGSEA. The CDR3 runs to 12 residues.

Sequenced: peripheral blood or thyroid tissue (not recorded which). The receptor comes from a young man with Graves' hyperthyroidism. J is TRBJ2-7 and V is TRBV29-1; no reliable D call. CDR3 DNA: TGCGGCGTTCCCATTAGTACGGTCGAGCAGTACTTC. As protein: CGVPISTVEQYF.